This passage covers 14 T cell receptor beta chains from one sample sequenced in a study of blood T cell repertoires in COVID-19. Generated by immunoSEQ multiplex PCR, the TCRdb table keeps only in-frame clones and is missing some. In the table there are some 200,000 clones, approximately 84% of which are singletons. The sample consisted of peripheral blood. These receptors all stem from a woman aged 30 to 39 who had recovered from COVID-19.

The gene calls are TRBV5-4 and TRBJ1-2; the D gene is possibly TRBD1 (5 bases). This CDR3 spans 12 amino acids. Trimming cost V 0 bases and J 8 bases, with 8 bases left between them. Germline V gene sequence: CDR1 SGHNT, CDR2 YYREEE (reference sequence). In DNA, the CDR3 is TGTGCCAGCAGCTTGGACGACAGAGGCTACACCTTC. It codes for CASSLDDRGYTF.

The rearrangement joins TRBV11-2 to TRBJ2-1; 10 nucleotides match TRBD2. Trimming removed 4 bases from V and 0 bases from J; junction bases left unmatched: 9. The CDR3 length is 18 residues. Germline V gene data show CDR1 as SGHAT and CDR2 as FQNNGV. The CDR3 reads CASSSLAGGLSSYNEQFF. For the CDR3, the DNA is TGTGCCAGCAGCTCATTAGCGGGAGGCCTCAGCTCCTACAATGAGCAGTTCTTC.

The rearrangement joins TRBV5-1 to TRBJ2-3; TRBD1 agrees at 10 bases. CDR1 and CDR2 from the germline V gene are SGHRS and YFSETQ. The length of the CDR3 is 15 residues. The J segment lost 5 bases and the V segment lost 3 bases, leaving 6 bases of the junction unmatched. CDR3 sequence reads: CASSSGQGRVDTQYF. CDR3 nucleotides: TGCGCCAGCAGCTCGGGACAGGGGAGAGTAGATACGCAGTATTTT.

The V call is TRBV7-9, the J call TRBJ1-6, with D possibly being TRBD1 (6 bases). The germline CDR1 and CDR2 sequences are SEHNR and FQNEAQ (reference sequence). Trimming left V 5 bases short and J 7 bases short, with 18 bases between. This CDR3 has 16 amino acids. CDR3 protein: CASSPRPGAQNSPLHF. The DNA of the CDR3 is TGTGCCAGCAGCCCGCGCCCAGGGGCTCAAAATTCACCCCTCCACTTT. The variable domain in full, completed from reference TRBV7-9 and TRBJ1-6, reads DTGVSQNPRHKITKRGQNVTFRCDPISEHNRLYWYRQTLGQGPEFLTYFQNEAQLEKSRLLSDRFSAERPKGSFSTLEIQRTEQGDSAMYLCASSPRPGAQNSPLHFGNGTRLTVT.

This chain uses TRBV25-1 with TRBJ1-4; D may be TRBD1 (5 bases). V lost 1 base to trimming and J lost 7 bases, with 16 bases between them. The CDR3 totals 16 residues. From germline, CDR1 is MGHDK and CDR2 SYGVNS. The CDR3 DNA reads as TGTGCCAGCAGTGAATCCCCCAGGGCAGAAGGTGAAAAACTGTTTTTT. It is translated as CASSESPRAEGEKLFF.

The genes are TRBV28 and TRBJ1-2; the D is unclear. The CDR3 has 13 amino acids. Trimming shortened V by 4 bases and J by 5 bases, and 11 bases separated the two germline ends. From germline, CDR1 is MDHEN and CDR2 SYDVKM. The DNA for the CDR3 is TGTGCCAGCAGTTCAGGACTGATATATGGCTACACCTTC. Its protein product is CASSSGLIYGYTF.

The gene calls are TRBV28 and TRBJ1-1; TRBD1 is a possible D gene (6 bases). The ends were cut back, 5 bases at V and 8 bases at J, with 12 bases in the middle. The CDR3 sequence is 12 residues long. Germline V gives CDR1 MDHEN, CDR2 SYDVKM. The chain's CDR3 is CASSRGSGEAFF. In nucleotides, the CDR3 is TGTGCCAGCAGTAGGGGGTCGGGGGAAGCTTTCTTT. Based on the CDR3 plus reference TRBV28 and TRBJ1-1, the full variable domain is DVKVTQSSRYLVKRTGEKVFLECVQDMDHENMFWYRQDPGLGLRLIYFSYDVKMKEKGDIPEGYSVSREKKERFSLILESASTNQTSMYLCASSRGSGEAFFGQGTRLTVV.

This clone was observed many times. The CDR3 sequence is CASSLDLHTQETQYF. The CDR3 nucleotides read TGTGCCAGCAGCTTAGATTTACACACCCAAGAGACCCAGTACTTC. The chain joins TRBV7-9 to TRBJ2-5, with D unclear. Trimming took 1 base from V and 1 from J, leaving 10 bases between them. This CDR3 has 15 residues. CDR1 SEHNR and CDR2 FQNEAQ come from the germline V gene (reference sequence).

The chain couples TRBV24-1 to TRBJ2-7; tentative D call: TRBD1 (6 bases). The ends were cut back, 3 bases at V and 2 bases at J, with 13 bases in the middle. Looked up from germline, CDR1 is KGHDR and CDR2 is SFDVKD. This CDR3 has 15 amino acids. As DNA, the CDR3 is TGTGCCACCAGTGATCTAGACAGGCCGACCTACGAGCAGTACTTC. Residues: CATSDLDRPTYEQYF.

The J gene is TRBJ2-2, the V gene TRBV2; weak D call: TRBD2 (6 bases). Between the trimmed V and J ends, which lost 6 bases and 0 bases, there was a span of 8 bases. CDR3 length: 14 residues. Germline V gene lookup returns CDR1 SNHLY and CDR2 FYNNEI. This chain's CDR3 is CASRVAANTGELFF. CDR3 nucleotide sequence: TGTGCCAGCAGGGTAGCGGCGAACACCGGGGAGCTGTTTTTT.

This clone was seen a few times. This chain connects TRBV9 to TRBJ2-1; 8 bases line up with TRBD2. Germline CDR1 and CDR2: SGDLS and YYNGEE. This CDR3 spans 15 amino acids. J gave up 7 bases and V 7 bases, and 13 bases lay outside the gene matches. The CDR3: CASGRSGTSSNEQFF. The DNA of the CDR3 is TGTGCCAGCGGCCGATCCGGGACTAGTTCAAATGAGCAGTTCTTC.

V gene TRBV7-3 combines with J gene TRBJ2-2; 7 positions match TRBD2. Germline assignment: CDR1 SGHTA and CDR2 FQGTGA. V was clipped by 5 bases and J by 8 bases; unmatched bases: 11. This CDR3 is built from 15 residues. Written as DNA, the CDR3 is TGTGCCAGCAGCCCCGCGGGGCTAGCGGCGGGGGAGCTGTTTTTT. Protein sequence: CASSPAGLAAGELFF.

The chain uses TRBV11-3 and TRBJ2-1; a weak D match, TRBD2 (5 bases). CDR1 SGHNT and CDR2 YENEEA come from the germline V gene. V lost 1 base and J lost 5, with 9 bases in between. This CDR3 spans 14 amino acids. CDR3 protein: CASSLAGLNNEQFF. CDR3 in DNA: TGTGCCAGCAGCTTAGCGGGATTAAACAATGAGCAGTTCTTC.

V gene TRBV5-3 combines with J gene TRBJ2-1; D remains ambiguous. TRBV5-3 is designated an ORF whose function remains uncertain. CDR3 length: 11 residues. V was clipped by 4 bases and J by 5 bases, with 4 bases between them. CDR3 sequence reads: CARSPNNEQFF. CDR3 in DNA: TGTGCCAGAAGCCCCAACAATGAGCAGTTCTTC.